The present entry profiles one T cell receptor beta chain with its context. Authors' methods: Reference gene primers were amplified, and this amplification served to estimate nucleated cell counts. Libraries were prepared by immunoSEQ multiplex PCR; TCRdb keeps only in-frame clonotypes and omits some of them. The V and J calls and clone size come from that table; D and trimming were worked out from the DNA. The table records 130,000 to 150,000 clones, approximately 87% of them present only once. This sample is drawn from a study of blood T cell repertoires in COVID-19. Study-wide context: The United States, Italy and Spain were the sources of the acute and convalescent COVID-19 samples. T cells, B-cell-depleted T cells, or PBMCs provided the cDNA or gDNA that served as material.

The CDR3 loop spans 17 amino acids. Looked up from germline, CDR1 is SGHDN and CDR2 is FVKESK. V lost 4 bases and J lost 2; bases outside the gene matches: 12. The TCR sequence derives from a woman aged 40 to 49 with acute or convalescent COVID-19. The chain uses TRBV14 and TRBJ2-7; 9 bases fit TRBD1. The sample taken for sequencing was peripheral blood. CDR3 sequence reads: CASSRRWTGTGTYEQYF. As DNA, the CDR3 is TGTGCCAGCAGCCGAAGATGGACCGGGACAGGGACCTACGAGCAGTACTTC.